A selection of T cell receptor beta chains follows, all from one sample in a study of blood T cell repertoires in COVID-19. This table comes from immunoSEQ multiplex PCR, and its TCRdb copy is limited to in-frame clones, with some not included. Altogether around 230,000 clones are present, over 70% being singletons, with the ten largest covering about 8%. Sequences were obtained from peripheral blood. The receptors here all came from an elderly woman with acute or convalescent COVID-19. CDR3s leave out the opening cysteine and the closing phenylalanine or tryptophan.

v_call cdr3_aa
TRBV7-9 ASSSTRSNQPQH
TRBV12-3/TRBV12-4 ASRGGTGELF
TRBV7-9 ASSRSGGYEQY
TRBV6-6 ASSQQGSNEQF
TRBV6-5 ASSSRDSPLH
TRBV19 ASSILFGQGAGQPQH
TRBV18 ASSPAGYQDYGYT
TRBV7-9 ASSLAGAQETQY
TRBV3-1/TRBV3-2 ASSHQGSDTQY
TRBV7-7 ASSLGPKGGYNEQF
TRBV4-2 ASSQVTSGSVRGTQY
TRBV19 ASSLHREETQY
TRBV29-1 SVADRLNTEAF
TRBV6-2/TRBV6-3 ASSYVRQASDEKLF
TRBV27 ASSFGGQINQPQH
TRBV11-2 ASSLLGPSGYNEQF
TRBV2 ASTLQGIMEQY
TRBV2 ASFGGIRTGRATQY
TRBV3-1/TRBV3-2 ASSQAPQGYYGYT
TRBV12-3/TRBV12-4 ASSLRTSGGQY
TRBV20-1 SASLDRGGQPQH
TRBV10-3 AISRGQSNQPQH
TRBV3-1/TRBV3-2 ASSPWTSGNTYEQY
TRBV2 ASSPDRVGETQY
TRBV13 ASSFSGGSYNEQF
TRBV19 ATGGGHGLTQH
TRBV6-4 ASSDGGLLSYNSPLH
TRBV2 ASSRQTYNSPLH
TRBV6-5 ASSYLGGGSPLH
TRBV28 ASSFPGGDGNQPQH
TRBV15 ATNQDRGNYEQY
TRBV9 ASSVGFRTSGRAANGELF
TRBV5-1 ASSATSGYSETQY
TRBV6-5 ASMNARGNEKLF
TRBV4-1 ASSQDLGLAEISSTDTQY
TRBV7-2 ASSLAEGSYNEQF
TRBV5-1 ASSLAGTADNSPLH
TRBV30 ASKIGGSGANVLT
TRBV5-1 ASSSGRSRLEQF
TRBV10-1 ASKRLGDRYEQY
TRBV6-5 ATWRTEAF
TRBV3-1/TRBV3-2 ASSQGPLVEGLAGFDEQF
TRBV20-1 SASSGTGELF
TRBV6-1 ASSDGAGGREKLF
TRBV7-8 ASSLVGLTGDT
TRBV3-1/TRBV3-2 ASSQDSRGAWVEQF
TRBV9 ASSPIGVQSYEQY
TRBV19 ASSIGAQGRGRYGYT
TRBV27 ASGRQLHVEGGYT
TRBV29-1 SVTEGGYT
TRBV4-1 ASSQTGSPTNEKLF
TRBV5-5 ASTEGGQGHNYGYT
TRBV5-1 ASSVQGGNEQF
TRBV19 ASSRWGAMVYGYT
TRBV7-9 ASSADGGWGDTQY